This T cell receptor (beta chain) was sequenced for a study of memory CD4+ T cells and cytomegalovirus serostatus. As handled by the study authors: After removing out-of-frame reads, around 2,000,000 distinct TCRbeta sequences remained. Sequenced by immunoSEQ multiplex PCR; TCRdb stores in-frame clones only, minus some. Clone size and the V and J calls come from that table; the DNA yielded D and trimming. The top ten hold around 1% of the sample, which has about 59,000 clones, around 80% seen once. Single viable CD3+CD4+CD8-CD45RO+ cells were sorted as the memory CD4+ T cells. The CDR3 spans 16 residues. Germline values: CDR1 SGHRS, CDR2 YFSETQ. With V trimmed by 4 bases and J by 1 base, 10 bases remained unmatched.

The clonotype originates from an adult in good health and CMV-seronegative. The sequenced material came from memory CD4+ T cells from blood. The V gene is TRBV5-1, the J gene TRBJ1-1; 7 nucleotides match TRBD1. The CDR3: CASSQLQGQGNTEAFF. For the CDR3, the DNA is TGCGCCAGCAGCCAATTACAGGGGCAGGGGAACACTGAAGCTTTCTTT.